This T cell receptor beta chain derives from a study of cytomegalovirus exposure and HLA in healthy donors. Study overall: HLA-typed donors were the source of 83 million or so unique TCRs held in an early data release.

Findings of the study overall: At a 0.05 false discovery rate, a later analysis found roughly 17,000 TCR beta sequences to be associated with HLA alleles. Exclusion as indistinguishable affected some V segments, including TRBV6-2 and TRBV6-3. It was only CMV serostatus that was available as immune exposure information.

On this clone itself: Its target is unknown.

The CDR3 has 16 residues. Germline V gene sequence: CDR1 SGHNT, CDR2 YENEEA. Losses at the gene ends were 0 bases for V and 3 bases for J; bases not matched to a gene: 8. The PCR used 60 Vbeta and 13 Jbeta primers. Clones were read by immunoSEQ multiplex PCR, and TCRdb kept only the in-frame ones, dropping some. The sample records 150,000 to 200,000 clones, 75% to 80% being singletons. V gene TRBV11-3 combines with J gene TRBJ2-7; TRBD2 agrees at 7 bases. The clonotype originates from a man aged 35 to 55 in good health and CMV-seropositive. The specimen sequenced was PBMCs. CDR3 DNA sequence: TGTGCCAGCAGCTTAGATGGGCGGGAGTATCGCTACGAGCAGTACTTC. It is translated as CASSLDGREYRYEQYF.